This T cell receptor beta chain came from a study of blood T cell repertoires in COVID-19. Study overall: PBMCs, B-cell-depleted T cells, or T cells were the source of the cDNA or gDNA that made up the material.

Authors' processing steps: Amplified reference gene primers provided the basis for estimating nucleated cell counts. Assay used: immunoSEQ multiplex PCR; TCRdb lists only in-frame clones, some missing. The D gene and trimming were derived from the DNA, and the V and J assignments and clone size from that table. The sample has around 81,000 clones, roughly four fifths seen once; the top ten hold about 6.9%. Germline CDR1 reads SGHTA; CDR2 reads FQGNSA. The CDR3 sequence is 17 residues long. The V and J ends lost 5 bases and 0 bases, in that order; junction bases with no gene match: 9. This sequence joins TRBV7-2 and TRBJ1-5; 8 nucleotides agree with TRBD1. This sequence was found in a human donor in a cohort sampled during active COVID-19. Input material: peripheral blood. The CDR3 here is CASSPGQGVGSNQPQHF. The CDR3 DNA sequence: TGTGCCAGCAGCCCCGGACAGGGTGTGGGTAGCAATCAGCCCCAGCATTTT.